This TCR beta chain was captured in a study of CD4 T cells in relation to SARS-CoV-2 and coronaviruses. Study conclusions and caveats: About 64% of donors had memory CD4+ clonotypes crossrecognizing SARS-CoV-2 and common cold coronavirus spike.

Germline values: CDR1 LGHDT, CDR2 YNNKEL (reference sequence). This CDR3 comprises 13 residues. Trimming took off 0 bases at V and 9 bases at J, with 6 bases between the two ends. CD4+ T cells from unexposed donors were obtained before the COVID-19 pandemic (2011-2018). Isolation of CD4+ T cells took place after approximately 11 days in culture. As cell numbers allowed, unexposed-donor CD4+ T cells faced SARS-CoV-2 S/N and four cold-coronavirus spikes. This clone was seen just once. Its antigen is unidentified. Method: immunoSEQ multiplex PCR; TCRdb's copy keeps in-frame clones and lacks some. Seen here are about 23,000 clones, 75% to 80% observed once, and the top ten hold roughly 14%.

The sequence was collected from a human donor in good health. The sequencing sample was made of CD4+ T cells from PBMCs, cultured in vitro. This chain connects TRBV3-1 (or the pseudogene TRBV3-2) to TRBJ1-6; D gene ambiguous. CDR3 sequence reads: CASSQDHGSPLHF. The CDR3 DNA reads TGTGCCAGCAGCCAAGACCACGGTTCACCCCTCCACTTT.